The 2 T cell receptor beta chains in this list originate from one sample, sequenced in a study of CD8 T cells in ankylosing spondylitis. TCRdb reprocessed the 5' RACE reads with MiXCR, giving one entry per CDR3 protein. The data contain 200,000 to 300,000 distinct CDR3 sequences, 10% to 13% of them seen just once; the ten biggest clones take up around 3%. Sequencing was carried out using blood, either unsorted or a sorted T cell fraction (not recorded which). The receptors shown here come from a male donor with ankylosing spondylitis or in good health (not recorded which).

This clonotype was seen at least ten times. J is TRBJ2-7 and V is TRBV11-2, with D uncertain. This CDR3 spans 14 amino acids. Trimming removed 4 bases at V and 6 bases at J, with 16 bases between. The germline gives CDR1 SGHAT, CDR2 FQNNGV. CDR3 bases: TGTGCCAGCAGCTCCCCTTTAGACGGTCTCGAGCAGTACTTC. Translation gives CASSSPLDGLEQYF.

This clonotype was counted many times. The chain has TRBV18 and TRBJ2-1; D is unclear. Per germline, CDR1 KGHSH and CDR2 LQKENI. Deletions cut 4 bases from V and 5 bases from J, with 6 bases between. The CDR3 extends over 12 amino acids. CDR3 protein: CASSQKNNEQFF. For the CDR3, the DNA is TGTGCCAGCTCACAAAAGAACAATGAGCAGTTCTTC.